The clone carrying this T cell receptor beta chain has ten or more counts. What it binds is not known. The source of the sample is a study of neoadjuvant anti-PD-1 for oral cavity cancer. Overall study context: Most patients had three to four biweekly doses of 3 mg/kg nivolumab before resection.

The time point: after neoadjuvant nivolumab, at surgical resection. Patients were newly diagnosed with stage II-IVA oral cavity squamous cell carcinoma without prior systemic or radiation treatment. The repertoire was sequenced with immunoSEQ multiplex PCR; TCRdb's copy has only in-frame clones and lacks some. This table holds approximately 23,000 clones, under 45% found once. Study results and limitations: Higher pretreatment blood Treg/Th17 ratios correlated with higher pretreatment blood and lower post-treatment tumor TCRbeta clonality. TCR analyses covered only a few patients per response group.

The CDR3 runs 16 residues. CDR1 and CDR2 (germline): SGHRS, YFSETQ. V was clipped by 5 bases and J by 4 bases, with 21 bases between them. This chain connects TRBV5-1 to TRBJ2-5, with D tentatively TRBD1 or TRBD2 (5 bases each). The sample here was tumor tissue, taken after nivolumab (anti-PD-1) treatment. The TCR originated in a person aged 40-85 years with oral cavity squamous cell carcinoma. CDR3 sequence: CASRKDAGTAGETQYF. CDR3 in DNA: TGCGCCAGCAGGAAAGACGCCGGGACGGCGGGAGAGACCCAGTACTTC.